Listed here are 15 T cell receptor beta chains from one sample, sequenced in a study of cytomegalovirus exposure and HLA in healthy donors. The PCR used 60 Vbeta and 13 Jbeta primers. Some clones are missing from TCRdb's copy, which holds only in-frame ones; the method was immunoSEQ multiplex PCR. The data show fewer than 200,000 clones, 75% to 90% seen once. The sample consisted of PBMCs. Receptor source: a male donor in good health and CMV-seronegative.

This clone showed up just a few times. J is TRBJ1-6 and V is TRBV19, with 8 bases matching TRBD1. This CDR3 spans 15 amino acids. With 5 bases clipped from V and 6 bases from J, the junction kept 6 bases outside the gene matches. Germline V gene lookup returns CDR1 LNHDA and CDR2 SQIVND (reference sequence). The CDR3 bases are TGTGCCAGTAGTGTTCAACAGGGGGTTAATTCACCCCTCCACTTT. It encodes CASSVQQGVNSPLHF.

This chain joins TRBV30 and TRBJ2-5; D ambiguous. The CDR3 has 11 residues. Trimming stripped 5 bases from V and 2 bases from J, with 6 bases between. Germline V gene lookup returns CDR1 GTSNPN and CDR2 SVGIG (reference sequence). The CDR3 protein is CAWGLQETQYF. The CDR3 region has the DNA TGTGCCTGGGGCCTGCAAGAGACCCAGTACTTC.

The chain combines TRBV5-1 with TRBJ2-7, with 7 bases matching TRBD2. V trimming: 4 bases; J trimming: 2 bases; junction bases outside the gene matches: 6. The CDR3 length is 14 residues. Germline V gives CDR1 SGHRS, CDR2 YFSETQ. CDR3 nucleotide sequence: TGCGCCAGCAGCACGGGGACTATCCCCTACGAGCAGTACTTC. Translation gives CASSTGTIPYEQYF.

This chain links TRBV5-6 with TRBJ1-1; D not certain. Germline CDR1 reads SGHDT; CDR2 reads YYEEEE. V was pared by 0 bases and J by 7 bases, with 10 bases between. The CDR3 spans 13 residues. The CDR3 is CASSLVLSGEAFF. The CDR3 DNA reads as TGTGCCAGCAGCTTGGTATTGTCGGGTGAAGCTTTCTTT.

V and J are TRBV4-1 and TRBJ1-6, with D possibly TRBD1 on 6 matching bases. Per germline, CDR1 MGHRA and CDR2 YSYEKL. The V end was cut by 4 bases, the J end by 3 bases, with 10 bases between. The CDR3 totals 15 residues. The CDR3 loop reads CASSLGQYYNSPLHF. The CDR3 DNA reads as TGCGCCAGCAGCCTAGGACAGTACTATAATTCACCCCTCCACTTT.

This chain joins TRBV5-1 and TRBJ2-2; TRBD1 agrees at 9 bases. Germline V CDR1 and CDR2: SGHRS, YFSETQ. The trim removed 4 bases at V and 6 bases at J, leaving 7 bases unmatched. The CDR3 runs 15 residues. CDR3 in amino acids: CASSPQDRGAGELFF. The CDR3 DNA reads TGCGCCAGCAGCCCCCAGGACAGGGGCGCCGGGGAGCTGTTTTTT.

V gene TRBV5-1 combines with J gene TRBJ1-2; possible D gene TRBD1, 5 bases. Germline CDR1 SGHRS, CDR2 YFSETQ. Trimming shortened V by 0 bases and J by 4 bases, and 7 bases separated the two germline ends. The CDR3 is 13 residues long. The chain's CDR3 is CASSLGQFYGYTF. The CDR3 nucleotides are TGCGCCAGCAGCTTGGGACAGTTCTATGGCTACACCTTC.

This clone is a singleton in its sample. The chain is built from TRBV5-1 and TRBJ2-1, with 11 positions matching TRBD1. CDR1 and CDR2 (germline): SGHRS, YFSETQ. There are 16 residues in the CDR3. The V and J ends lost 2 bases and 7 bases, in that order; junction bases with no gene match: 8. The chain's CDR3 is CASSFSGTGGRNEQFF. DNA for the CDR3: TGCGCCAGCAGCTTCTCCGGGACAGGGGGGAGGAATGAGCAGTTCTTC.

The J gene is TRBJ1-2, the V gene TRBV6-1; no reliable D call. The germline gives CDR1 MNHNS, CDR2 SASEGT. V lost 1 base and J 8 bases, leaving 17 bases between the germline ends. The CDR3 has 15 amino acids. The CDR3 spells CASSEGSGFRRGYTF. The CDR3 DNA reads as TGTGCCAGCAGTGAAGGATCGGGGTTTAGGCGCGGCTACACCTTC.

V usage is TRBV6-5 and J usage is TRBJ2-3; 8 nucleotides match TRBD1. From germline, CDR1 is MNHEY and CDR2 SVGAGI. Trimming at V came to 7 bases and at J to 1 base, leaving 4 bases not matched to a gene. This CDR3 is 14 amino acids long. CDR3 DNA sequence: TGTGCCAGCACCTCGGGACAGGGCACAGATACGCAGTATTTT. It yields the protein CASTSGQGTDTQYF.

This clone was seen only a few times. The rearrangement uses TRBV11-2 and TRBJ1-1; no reliable D call. Germline V gene data show CDR1 as SGHAT and CDR2 as FQNNGV. The CDR3 is made up of 13 amino acids. Trimming removed 5 bases from V and 1 base from J, with 8 bases in between. For the CDR3, the DNA is TGTGCCAGCAGCACACAACAGAACACTGAAGCTTTCTTT. Its protein product is CASSTQQNTEAFF.

This clone has a handful of counts. The rearrangement joins TRBV18 to TRBJ2-3; TRBD1 agrees at 7 bases. This CDR3 is 14 amino acids long. Germline V lookup: CDR1 KGHSH, CDR2 LQKENI. Trimming took 8 bases from V and 3 from J; bases not matched to a gene: 8. The CDR3: CASRRQGLTDTQYF. CDR3 in DNA: TGTGCCAGCCGGAGACAGGGTTTGACAGATACGCAGTATTTT.

The CDR3 DNA follows: TGTGCCAGCAGCGACACCCGGGGGGCGAATGAAAAACTGTTTTTT. Protein product: CASSDTRGANEKLFF. The chain has TRBV6-5 and TRBJ1-4, with D possibly being TRBD1 (6 bases). Between the trimmed V and J ends, which lost 6 bases and 5 bases, there was a span of 16 bases. CDR3 length: 15 amino acids. Germline CDR1 is MNHEY and CDR2 is SVGAGI.

The rearrangement joins TRBV9 to TRBJ2-2, with 7 nucleotides matching TRBD1. Trimming cost V 2 bases and J 3 bases; bases outside gene matches: 4. The length of the CDR3 is 15 residues. Germline CDR1 reads SGDLS; CDR2 reads YYNGEE. CDR3 in DNA: TGTGCCAGCAGCGTGGCAGGGGGTTACACCGGGGAGCTGTTTTTT. Encoded protein: CASSVAGGYTGELFF.

The rearrangement uses TRBV5-1 and TRBJ1-2; 7 bases are shared with TRBD1. CDR3 length: 15 amino acids. V was pared by 1 base and J by 4 bases, with 7 bases of the junction left unmatched. From germline, CDR1 is SGHRS and CDR2 YFSETQ. As DNA, the CDR3 is TGCGCCAGCAGCTTGCTTACAGGGGCCGGCTATGGCTACACCTTC. Its protein product is CASSLLTGAGYGYTF.